One T cell receptor beta chain is described in this entry. Germline V gene data show CDR1 as LGHDT and CDR2 as YNNKEL (reference sequence). V was clipped by 5 bases and J by 3 bases, with 14 bases between them. This CDR3 region has 15 residues. The sample originates from a study of control samples from healthy donors and cancer patients. The assay was immunoSEQ multiplex PCR, and TCRdb's table has in-frame clones only and misses some. The sample records 150,000 or so clones, 80% to 95% being singletons. This TCR came from a woman younger than 45 in good health. The chain has TRBV3-1 (or the pseudogene TRBV3-2) and TRBJ1-5; D is uncertain. Sequenced sample: blood. CDR3 sequence: CASSAGGRANQPQHF. Here the CDR3 DNA reads TGTGCCAGCAGCGCGGGAGGAAGGGCCAATCAGCCCCAGCATTTT.